These 30 T cell receptor beta chains originate from one sample sequenced in a study of shared clonotypes between healthy human individuals. The repertoire was sequenced with immunoSEQ multiplex PCR; TCRdb's copy has only in-frame clones and lacks some. In the table there are 2,100,000 or so clones, approximately 96% of which are singletons. The sample consisted of naive CD4+ T cells sorted from blood. Subset in this sample: CD45RA+ positively selected. The receptors originated from a young man in good health.

This chain links TRBV7-8 with TRBJ2-7; D is possibly TRBD1 (6 bases). V lost 5 bases, J lost 0 bases, and 20 bases lay in between. CDR3 length: 17 residues. Germline CDR1 is SGHVS and CDR2 is FQNEAQ. CDR3 protein: CASSLHLGQLSSYEQYF. CDR3 bases: TGTGCCAGCAGCCTTCACCTTGGACAGCTTAGCTCCTACGAGCAGTACTTC. The complete variable domain, with remaining parts taken from reference TRBV7-8 and TRBJ2-7, reads GAGVSQSPRYKVAKRGQDVALRCDPISGHVSLFWYQQALGQGPEFLTYFQNEAQLDKSGLPSDRFFAERPEGSVSTLKIQRTQQEDSAVYLCASSLHLGQLSSYEQYFGPGTRLTVT.

The chain joins TRBV19 to TRBJ1-5; 7 bases match TRBD1. The CDR3 extends over 13 amino acids. Losses at the gene ends were 9 bases for V and 7 bases for J; bases not matched to a gene: 9. CDR1 is LNHDA, CDR2 SQIVND, per germline (reference sequence). CDR3 residues: CASRHRGWQPQHF. CDR3 DNA sequence: TGTGCCAGCAGACACAGGGGTTGGCAGCCCCAGCATTTT.

The rearrangement joins TRBV19 to TRBJ2-5, with 7 bases identical to TRBD2. Germline CDR1 LNHDA, CDR2 SQIVND (reference sequence). V lost 4 bases and J lost 4; bases outside the gene matches: 3. The CDR3 length is 13 residues. The CDR3 spells CASSSGGLETQYF. Written as DNA, the CDR3 is TGTGCCAGTAGTAGCGGGGGTTTAGAGACCCAGTACTTC. Drawing the rest from reference TRBV19 and TRBJ2-5, the complete variable domain is DGGITQSPKYLFRKEGQNVTLSCEQNLNHDAMYWYRQDPGQGLRLIYYSQIVNDFQKGDIAEGYSVSREKKESFPLTVTSAQKNPTAFYLCASSSGGLETQYFGPGTRLLVL.

The sample holds one count of this clone. This specimen includes other DNA sequences encoding the same CDR3. The rearrangement uses TRBV5-1 and TRBJ2-7, with D perhaps matching TRBD2 (5 bases). CDR1 SGHRS and CDR2 YFSETQ come from the germline V gene. V was pared by 0 bases and J by 4 bases, with 8 bases between. This CDR3 is built from 13 residues. The CDR3 nucleotides are TGCGCCAGCAGCTTGGAGGGCGGGTACGAGCAGTACTTC. Protein product: CASSLEGGYEQYF.

The chain carries TRBV12-5 and TRBJ1-5; the D gene is possibly TRBD1 (6 bases). The CDR3 sequence is 16 residues long. The germline CDR1 and CDR2 sequences are LGHNT and FRNRAP. Trimming left V 7 bases short and J 0 bases short, with 16 bases between. Here the CDR3 DNA reads TGTGCTAGTGAAAAGACAGGCGGGTATAGCAATCAGCCCCAGCATTTT. Translating gives CASEKTGGYSNQPQHF. Filled out from reference TRBV12-5 and TRBJ1-5, the complete variable domain reads DARVTQTPRHKVTEMGQEVTMRCQPILGHNTVFWYRQTMMQGLELLAYFRNRAPLDDSGMPKDRFSAEMPDATLATLKIQPSEPRDSAVYFCASEKTGGYSNQPQHFGDGTRLSIL.

V and J are TRBV4-3 and TRBJ2-3, with 7 nucleotides matching TRBD2. Germline CDR1 and CDR2: LGHNA and YSLEER. The CDR3 totals 17 residues. Germline trimming cut 4 bases from V and 2 bases from J; bases unmatched to any gene: 12. Here the CDR3 reads CASSPSFSGRSTDTQYF. CDR3 DNA: TGCGCCAGCAGCCCCTCTTTTAGCGGGCGTTCCACAGATACGCAGTATTTT.

A word on this clone: Other DNA sequences from this sample encode an identical CDR3 as well. The chain carries TRBV30 and TRBJ1-1; TRBD1 might be the D (6 bases). Germline lookup yields CDR1 GTSNPN and CDR2 SVGIG (reference sequence). CDR3 length: 13 residues. Deletions cut 0 bases from V and 4 bases from J, with 9 bases between. The CDR3 region has the DNA TGTGCCTGGAGTGTAGGGGGATCCACTGAAGCTTTCTTT. Translated, it gives CAWSVGGSTEAFF.

The chain is built from TRBV19 and TRBJ1-1; 8 bases line up with TRBD1. J was trimmed by 7 bases and V by 5 bases; bases with no gene match: 9. Germline-derived CDR1 and CDR2 are LNHDA and SQIVND (reference sequence). The CDR3 runs 14 residues. CDR3 region: CASSPMTGVGEAFF. DNA of the CDR3: TGTGCCAGTAGTCCGATGACAGGGGTTGGTGAAGCTTTCTTT.

This clone was detected once. The identical CDR3 is also encoded by other nucleotide sequences in the sample. V and J are TRBV2 and TRBJ2-7; 7 nucleotides align to TRBD1. CDR1 is SNHLY, CDR2 FYNNEI, per germline. The CDR3 runs 11 residues. The V gene end was trimmed by 6 bases and the J gene end by 6 bases; junction bases not matched to a gene: 2. CDR3 amino acids: CASRAGGEQYF. Written as DNA, the CDR3 is TGTGCCAGCAGGGCAGGGGGCGAGCAGTACTTC.

This rearrangement joins TRBV10-3 to TRBJ1-2; D remains unclear. The CDR3 extends over 14 amino acids. CDR1 is ENHRY and CDR2 is SYGVKD in the germline V gene. V was shortened by 8 bases and J by 1 base, with 14 bases between the two germline ends. CDR3 sequence reads: CAIRPLPGNYGYTF. The CDR3, as DNA: TGTGCCATCCGACCCCTGCCGGGTAACTATGGCTACACCTTC.

This clone was observed once. The rearrangement links TRBV7-9 to TRBJ1-4, with D tentatively TRBD1 (5 bases). Germline values: CDR1 SEHNR, CDR2 FQNEAQ (reference sequence). The V end was cut by 5 bases, the J end by 3 bases, with 10 bases between. The length of the CDR3 is 14 residues. Here the CDR3 DNA reads TGTGCCAGCAGCCCTCGAGGGGCTAATGAAAAACTGTTTTTT. Its protein is CASSPRGANEKLFF.

V and J are TRBV6-5 and TRBJ1-2; possible D gene TRBD1, 5 bases. The CDR3 runs 12 residues. The germline CDR1 and CDR2 sequences are MNHEY and SVGAGI. The germline V and J ends were trimmed by 6 bases and 6 bases, with 11 bases remaining between them. The CDR3 nucleotides read TGTGCCAGCAGGCGCCCGGGGGATGGCTACACCTTC. Translation: CASRRPGDGYTF.

The chain has TRBV5-1 and TRBJ2-6, with 9 bases that match TRBD1. CDR1 SGHRS and CDR2 YFSETQ come from the germline V gene. CDR3 length: 18 residues. V trimming: 1 base; J trimming: 0 bases; junction bases outside the gene matches: 5. The CDR3, as DNA: TGCGCCAGCAGCTTGACTCCGGGACAGGGCTCTGGGGCCAACGTCCTGACTTTC. Its protein is CASSLTPGQGSGANVLTF.

The chain joins TRBV28 to TRBJ1-1; 9 bases line up with TRBD1. This CDR3 spans 15 amino acids. Germline assignment: CDR1 MDHEN and CDR2 SYDVKM. V was pared by 5 bases and J by 5 bases, with 9 bases of the junction left unmatched. The DNA of the CDR3 is TGTGCCAGCAGTGCACCCGGGACAGGGCGAACTGAAGCTTTCTTT. It yields the protein CASSAPGTGRTEAFF.

This clone was detected once. Other nucleotide sequences from this sample produce the same CDR3. The chain couples TRBV10-3 to TRBJ2-3; no clear D gene. V lost 0 bases to trimming and J lost 2 bases, with 9 bases between them. The CDR3 spans 15 residues. CDR1 and CDR2 (germline): ENHRY, SYGVKD. CDR3 region: CAISESGQTTDTQYF. The DNA for the CDR3 is TGTGCCATCAGTGAGTCAGGGCAGACCACAGATACGCAGTATTTT.

This chain uses TRBV7-3 with TRBJ2-3; no reliable D call. The ends were cut back, 0 bases at V and 2 bases at J, with 9 bases in the middle. From germline, CDR1 is SGHTA and CDR2 FQGTGA. This CDR3 has 15 residues. The DNA of the CDR3 is TGTGCCAGCAGCTTAACGGTAGGAGTCACAGATACGCAGTATTTT. It encodes CASSLTVGVTDTQYF.

The gene calls are TRBV10-3 and TRBJ2-7, with 7 bases that match TRBD1. J was trimmed by 2 bases and V by 4 bases; bases with no gene match: 8. The CDR3 has 15 amino acids. Per the germline V gene, CDR1 is ENHRY and CDR2 is SYGVKD. CDR3: CAISGDRDSTYEQYF. The CDR3 DNA follows: TGTGCCATCAGTGGTGATCGGGACAGTACCTACGAGCAGTACTTC.

The genes are TRBV4-1 and TRBJ2-1; D not resolved. CDR1 is MGHRA, CDR2 YSYEKL, per germline. CDR3 length: 13 residues. Trimming left V 6 bases short and J 2 bases short, with 8 bases between. CDR3 residues: CASSPLAYNEQFF. The CDR3 DNA follows: TGCGCCAGCAGTCCCCTCGCCTACAATGAGCAGTTCTTC.

This chain links TRBV10-3 with TRBJ1-4; 12 bases align to TRBD1. The CDR3 totals 15 residues. Trimming took 4 bases from V and 4 from J; bases not matched to a gene: 1. Germline CDR1 and CDR2: ENHRY and SYGVKD. For the CDR3, the DNA is TGTGCCATCAGTGGGGACAGGGGGCTTAATGAAAAACTGTTTTTT. It is translated as CAISGDRGLNEKLFF.

V is TRBV29-1 and J is TRBJ2-1; D is unresolved. V lost 0 bases and J lost 1, with 19 bases in between. The germline CDR1 and CDR2 sequences are SQVTM and ANQGSEA. This CDR3 comprises 18 residues. This chain's CDR3 is CSVEDYSGRRISYNEQFF. CDR3 nucleotides: TGCAGCGTTGAAGATTATTCGGGTCGGCGGATTTCCTACAATGAGCAGTTCTTC.

The chain uses TRBV10-1 and TRBJ2-5, with 9 bases matching TRBD1. Per germline, CDR1 WNHNN and CDR2 SYGVQD (reference sequence). The CDR3 has 17 residues. V was clipped by 0 bases and J by 4 bases; unmatched bases: 9. The CDR3: CASSESKIGQGSETQYF. CDR3 coding DNA: TGCGCCAGCAGTGAGTCAAAGATAGGACAGGGGTCAGAGACCCAGTACTTC.

This sequence joins TRBV5-1 and TRBJ2-2; 9 bases match TRBD2. V was pared by 3 bases and J by 5 bases, with 8 bases of the junction left unmatched. The CDR3 has 16 residues. CDR1 is SGHRS, CDR2 YFSETQ, per germline. CDR3 sequence: CASSSRPSGETGELFF. In DNA, the CDR3 is TGCGCCAGCAGCTCCCGCCCTAGCGGGGAGACCGGGGAGCTGTTTTTT.

This chain links TRBV18 with TRBJ2-7, with 9 bases aligning to TRBD2. CDR3 length equals 15 residues. Germline-derived CDR1 and CDR2 are KGHSH and LQKENI. Trimming removed 6 bases from V and 2 bases from J; junction bases left unmatched: 8. Written as DNA, the CDR3 is TGTGCCAGCTCGCAGGGGCGGGGGGGACCCTACGAGCAGTACTTC. Translating it yields CASSQGRGGPYEQYF.

Regarding this clone: Additional DNA sequences in this sample encode the identical CDR3. The rearrangement uses TRBV5-1 and TRBJ1-1; 8 bases fit TRBD1. V was pared by 1 base and J by 5 bases, with 4 bases of the junction left unmatched. Per germline, CDR1 SGHRS and CDR2 YFSETQ. CDR3 length: 14 amino acids. CDR3 nucleotides: TGCGCCAGCAGCTTGTCAGGGGGCGCGACTGAAGCTTTCTTT. The encoded protein is CASSLSGGATEAFF.

This clone occurred once. The chain employs TRBV5-4 and TRBJ2-1; 7 nucleotides line up with TRBD2. The V segment lost 4 bases and the J segment 5 bases; nucleotides outside the gene matches: 3. The length of the CDR3 is 13 residues. Germline V CDR1 and CDR2: SGHNT, YYREEE (reference sequence). CDR3 loop: CASSHLADNEQFF. The CDR3 nucleotides are TGTGCCAGCAGCCATCTAGCGGACAATGAGCAGTTCTTC.

Here the CDR3 reads CASSPADVIAKNIQYF. The CDR3 DNA is TGTGCCAGCTCACCAGCAGACGTTATAGCCAAAAACATTCAGTACTTC. The chain recombines TRBV18 with TRBJ2-4; D gene uncertain. V lost 2 bases and J lost 0, with 11 bases in between. Germline loops: CDR1 KGHSH, CDR2 LQKENI. CDR3 length: 16 residues.

The chain recombines TRBV6-1 with TRBJ2-7; D is uncertain. The germline CDR1 and CDR2 sequences are MNHNS and SASEGT. V shed 2 bases and J shed 8 bases, with 7 bases lying between them. The CDR3 spans 11 residues. The CDR3 nucleotides are TGTGCCAGCAGTGAACAGTATCAGCAGTACTTC. Translated: CASSEQYQQYF.

The rearrangement joins TRBV2 to TRBJ1-4; D is unclear. The V gene's germline CDR1 is SNHLY and CDR2 FYNNEI. The V gene lost 2 bases and the J gene lost 10 bases, with 5 bases spanning the gap. This CDR3 is 11 amino acids long. The CDR3 DNA reads as TGTGCCAGCAGTGAAAGTGTAAAACTGTTTTTT. This gives the protein CASSESVKLFF.

This chain uses TRBV4-1 with TRBJ2-3; the D gene could be TRBD1 or TRBD2 (5 bases each). The germline V gene has CDR1 MGHRA and CDR2 YSYEKL. Trimming stripped 5 bases from V and 1 base from J, with 13 bases between. The CDR3 consists of 15 residues. The CDR3 coding sequence is TGCGCCAGCAGCACCCGGGACCCACGCACAGATACGCAGTATTTT. It encodes CASSTRDPRTDTQYF.

The chain is built from TRBV5-6 and TRBJ2-1, with 8 bases aligning to TRBD2. Germline CDR1 reads SGHDT; CDR2 reads YYEEEE. The CDR3 is 14 residues long. With 7 bases clipped from V and 12 bases from J, the junction kept 15 bases outside the gene matches. The CDR3 is CASGPGLVAAGQFF. As DNA, the CDR3 is TGTGCCAGCGGACCGGGACTAGTGGCGGCAGGGCAGTTCTTC.